The 18 T cell receptor beta chains below were found in one sample sequenced in a study of identical twins (TCRdb year 2016). Libraries were built with 5' RACE. The sample was run on an Illumina HiSeq 2000. TCRdb applied fastp at Q25 and MiXCR to the public reads, then kept only in-frame beta chains. Under each unique CDR3 protein, matching rows form one entry showing the most common genes and DNA. For this sample there are about 1.7 million distinct CDR3 sequences; less than 35% appear just once. The ten largest clones add up to 0.25% to 0.3% of the sample. Material for sequencing was cord blood. These receptors all stem from a newborn girl in good health.

This clonotype was seen more than once but under ten times. This chain joins TRBV6-6 and TRBJ1-4, with TRBD1 matching over 7 bases. With V trimmed by 2 bases and J by 5 bases, 8 bases remained unmatched. CDR1 MNHNY and CDR2 SVGAGI come from the germline V gene (reference sequence). The CDR3 consists of 16 residues. In nucleotides, the CDR3 is TGTGCCAGCAGTTACGCGACCGGGACAGCAAATGAAAAACTGTTTTTT. Residues: CASSYATGTANEKLFF.

In its sample, this clonotype was seen a few times. This sequence may be a read error, since a much larger clone differs from it by one base. V is TRBV2 and J is TRBJ2-7, with TRBD2 matching 10 bases. The CDR3 has 14 residues. From germline, CDR1 is SNHLY and CDR2 FYNNEI. Germline trimming cut 4 bases from V and 2 bases from J; bases unmatched to any gene: 2. CDR3 nucleotides: TGTGCCAGCAGTGTACTAGCGGGAACCTACGAGCAGTACTTC. Protein: CASSVLAGTYEQYF.

There are a few counts of this clonotype. The chain uses TRBV11-2 and TRBJ2-1; D is ambiguous. Per the germline V gene, CDR1 is SGHAT and CDR2 is FQNNGV. This CDR3 is built from 15 residues. V was cut by 4 bases and J by 3 bases, with 13 bases left in between. CDR3 protein: CASSYSTAVYNEQFF. CDR3 nucleotide sequence: TGTGCCAGCAGCTATTCCACGGCCGTCTACAATGAGCAGTTCTTC.

The J gene is TRBJ2-7, the V gene TRBV4-1; D is perhaps TRBD2 (6 bases). Germline V gives CDR1 MGHRA, CDR2 YSYEKL. This CDR3 has 17 amino acids. Trimming pared 3 bases from V and 2 bases from J, leaving 20 bases between. The CDR3 coding sequence is TGCGCCAGCAGCCACGGAATTCCGGGACTGATGACCTACGAGCAGTACTTC. Protein sequence: CASSHGIPGLMTYEQYF.

V and J are TRBV13 and TRBJ2-7; D not resolved. The end of the DNA fits TRBJ2-5 better, so the J call may be wrong. From germline, CDR1 is PRHDT and CDR2 FYEKMQ (reference sequence). The CDR3 sequence is 15 residues long. CDR3 sequence reads: CASSLGADLTRTQYF. In DNA form, the CDR3 reads TGTGCCAGCAGCTTAGGGGCGGATCTCACGAGGACCCAGTACTTC.

This clonotype was detected only a few times. The chain uses TRBV14 and TRBJ1-5, with a possible D match to TRBD1 (5 bases). CDR1 is SGHDN and CDR2 is FVKESK in the germline V gene. CDR3 size: 13 residues. V lost 3 bases, J lost 10 bases, and 13 bases lay in between. DNA for the CDR3: TGTGCCAGCAGCCAGGGGGGGTTGGGACCCCAGCATTTT. It yields the protein CASSQGGLGPQHF. The complete variable domain, with remaining parts taken from reference TRBV14 and TRBJ1-5, reads EAGVTQFPSHSVIEKGQTVTLRCDPISGHDNLYWYRRVMGKEIKFLLHFVKESKQDESGMPNNRFLAERTGGTYSTLKVQPAELEDSGVYFCASSQGGLGPQHFGDGTRLSIL.

CDR3 amino acids: CASSQDQAGGYEQYF. CDR3 DNA: TGTGCCAGCAGCCAAGACCAGGCGGGGGGCTACGAGCAGTACTTC. The V and J genes are TRBV3-1 and TRBJ2-7; 8 nucleotides match TRBD2. The CDR3 is 15 amino acids. The V gene end was trimmed by 0 bases and the J gene end by 3 bases; junction bases not matched to a gene: 4. The V gene's germline CDR1 is LGHDT and CDR2 YNNKEL (reference sequence).

This chain joins TRBV2 and TRBJ2-7, with TRBD2 identical over 12 bases. Judging by the DNA end, TRBJ2-5 fits better; the J call may be wrong. The CDR3 contains 15 residues. CDR1 and CDR2 from the germline V gene are SNHLY and FYNNEI. The CDR3 coding sequence is TGTGCCAGCACCTGGACTAGCGGGGTTGGAGAGACCCAGTACTTC. Translating it yields CASTWTSGVGETQYF.

V and J are TRBV7-6 and TRBJ2-5, with TRBD2 identical over 10 bases. The CDR3 sequence is 16 residues long. Germline V gene lookup returns CDR1 SGHVS and CDR2 FNYEAQ. Unmatched junction bases numbered 10, after V lost 2 bases and J lost 7 bases. This chain's CDR3 is CASSLPLASGSVTQYF. As DNA, the CDR3 is TGTGCCAGCAGCTTACCTTTGGCTAGCGGGAGTGTGACCCAGTACTTC. The entire variable domain, with the rest obtained from reference TRBV7-6 and TRBJ2-5, is as follows: GAGVSQSPRYKVTKRGQDVALRCDPISGHVSLYWYRQALGQGPEFLTYFNYEAQQDKSGLPNDRFSAERPEGSISTLTIQRTEQRDSAMYRCASSLPLASGSVTQYFGPGTRLLVL.

The chain carries TRBV9 and TRBJ2-5; D is possibly TRBD1 or TRBD2 (6 bases each). CDR3 size: 17 residues. Germline V lookup: CDR1 SGDLS, CDR2 YYNGEE. Trimming left V 0 bases short and J 5 bases short, with 20 bases between. The CDR3 here is CASSVVAGLSRGETQYF. DNA of the CDR3: TGTGCCAGCAGCGTAGTGGCTGGACTATCGAGGGGGGAGACCCAGTACTTC.

The chain uses TRBV20-1 and TRBJ2-3; D uncertain. Trimming pared 4 bases from V and 7 bases from J, leaving 9 bases between. The CDR3 covers 11 residues. Germline V lookup: CDR1 DFQATT, CDR2 SNEGSKA (reference sequence). CDR3 in DNA: TGCAGTGCTAAATATCTAAATACGCAGTATTTT. It translates to CSAKYLNTQYF.

Turning to this clonotype: One end of the junction does not line up with germline, which may come from a read error. In DNA form, the CDR3 reads TGTGCCCGCAGACCACCCCGCGACTTGAGGGAAAAACCGTTTTTT. This gives the protein CARRPPRDLREKPFF. V usage is TRBV2 and J usage is TRBJ1-4, with D hard to call. The length of the CDR3 is 15 residues. The germline CDR1 and CDR2 sequences are SNHLY and FYNNEI.

The CDR3 DNA follows: TGCAGTGCTAGGAGGCTCCGAGGACTAGCGGGAACCACAGATACGCAGTATTTT. It is translated as CSARRLRGLAGTTDTQYF. The rearrangement joins TRBV20-1 to TRBJ2-3; 12 bases map to TRBD2. The junction had 12 bases not matched to a gene; V was cut back by 3 bases and J by 2 bases. The CDR3 is 18 amino acids. Germline CDR1 DFQATT, CDR2 SNEGSKA (reference sequence).

The V call is TRBV20-1, the J call TRBJ2-5; D is ambiguous. The CDR3 is 13 residues long. CDR1 is DFQATT and CDR2 is SNEGSKA in the germline V gene (reference sequence). The V and J ends lost 3 bases and 1 base respectively, with 9 bases between them. The CDR3 spells CSARRQVQETQYF. DNA of the CDR3: TGCAGTGCTAGGCGACAAGTCCAAGAGACCCAGTACTTC.

This clonotype has just a few counts. This chain connects TRBV5-1 to TRBJ2-7; 10 bases are a match to TRBD2. The CDR3 sequence is 16 residues long. The V and J ends lost 2 bases and 1 base, in that order; junction bases with no gene match: 6. Per germline, CDR1 SGHRS and CDR2 YFSETQ. CDR3 sequence: CASSFNGLAASYEQYF. The CDR3 DNA follows: TGCGCCAGCAGCTTTAACGGACTAGCGGCTTCCTACGAGCAGTACTTC.

This clonotype showed up just a few times. The chain couples TRBV6-5 to TRBJ2-5; 8 bases align to TRBD2. The last part of the DNA fits TRBJ2-7 better; the J call may be wrong. The CDR3 consists of 13 residues. Germline values: CDR1 MNHEY, CDR2 SVGAGI. The CDR3: CASSSTSVSEQYF. The DNA of the CDR3 is TGTGCCAGCAGTTCGACTAGCGTATCCGAGCAGTACTTC.

The rearrangement links TRBV29-1 to TRBJ2-7; D perhaps matches TRBD1 (6 bases). Germline CDR1 and CDR2: SQVTM and ANQGSEA. This CDR3 is built from 14 residues. V lost 6 bases to trimming and J lost 0 bases, with 15 bases between them. The CDR3 region is CSVDTGFSSYEQYF. In nucleotides, the CDR3 is TGCAGCGTAGATACAGGGTTTAGCTCCTACGAGCAGTACTTC.

In the case of this clonotype: A single base separates this from a much larger clone, so it may be a read error. This chain's CDR3 is CASSLQPQHF. CDR3 sequence (DNA): TGTGCCAGCAGTCTTCAGCCCCAGCATTTT. J is TRBJ1-5 and V is TRBV25-1, with D hard to call. The CDR3 consists of 10 residues. V lost 5 bases, J lost 6 bases, and 2 bases lay in between. CDR1 is MGHDK and CDR2 is SYGVNS in the germline V gene.